This T cell receptor beta chain was captured by sequencing in a study of blood T cell repertoires in COVID-19 (dated by TCRdb to 2018 to 2021). In the study overall: The collaborator samples originated in the United States, Italy and Spain and spanned the acute and convalescent phases of COVID-19. The material from the prospective study consisted of cDNA or gDNA derived from T cells, B-cell-depleted T cells, or PBMCs. The dataset comprised deeply sampled blood TCRbeta repertoires from subjects exposed to, actively infected with, or recovered from COVID-19. The repertoires were made available in a free public database intended to serve as a resource for research on the immune response to SARS-CoV-2. The samples were drawn from two sources: the first 160 participants of the ongoing ImmuneRACE study, and over 950 subjects contributed by 6 global collaborators. Nearly every sample came with metadata listing a de-identified subject ID, COVID-19 status, age in years and sex. Where available, HLA class I and class II types were obtained from metadata supplied by the sample provider rather than from assay-based typing.

This clone was seen once. Its recognized antigen is unknown. The input lacks base qualities; no much larger clone sits a single base away. The immunoSEQ Assay, a bias-controlled multiplex PCR, was used to amplify TCRbeta CDR3 regions from genomic DNA. For the original study's pipeline: Nucleated cell counts per sample were estimated from amplification of reference gene primers within the assay. Sequence reads were collapsed and filtered to measure the absolute abundance of every unique TCRbeta CDR3 rearrangement. Productive Simpson clonality was computed per sample as the square root of Simpson's diversity index over productive rearrangements. The immuneACCESS repertoire file appears here via TCRdb, limited to in-frame rearrangements. These files lack a portion of the clones; in checked studies, under half of the deficit traces to unresolved V genes, and the cause of the others is not known. D and trimming come from the DNA, and the V and J calls and clone size come from that table. In this sample the table shows roughly 150,000 clones, approximately 88% of which occur a single time. Together, the top ten hold about 5.2% of the sample.

Participants in the prospective study were aged roughly 18 to 89 years, lived in over 20 United States geographic areas, and enrolled through a virtual design. In the prospective study, cohorts were assigned on the basis of participant-reported clinical history obtained from a screening survey and a study questionnaire. Exposed participants had been in contact with someone with a PCR-confirmed or clinician-diagnosed COVID-19 case within 2 weeks of study entry. Mobile phlebotomists in the prospective study collected whole blood, serum and a nasopharyngeal or oropharyngeal swab from every participant. Additional blood draws and questionnaires over an approximately two-month period could optionally be provided by prospective study participants. Prospective study blood samples were shipped either frozen or at room temperature before DNA extraction. What the study reported, not specific to this receptor: Clinical and demographic metadata were provided uncurated, with the amount varying by source and participant.

CDR1 SGHNT and CDR2 YYREEE were looked up in the germline V gene (reference sequence). From cysteine to phenylalanine, the CDR3 is 14 amino acids long. Of the read, only the CDR3 DNA is kept; its 42 bases are in frame from base 1. V sheds 1 base and J sheds 2 bases, leaving 9 bases between their ends. This TCR was sampled from a man between 65 and 79 years old who had been exposed to COVID-19. The chain uses TRBV5-4 and TRBJ2-5; TRBD1 might be the D gene, on 5 matching bases. The sequencing sample was made of PBMCs or T cells enriched from blood (not recorded which). For the CDR3, the sequence is CASSLPQAQETQYF. The nucleotide sequence is given as TGTGCCAGCAGCTTGCCACAGGCTCAAGAGACCCAGTACTTC.